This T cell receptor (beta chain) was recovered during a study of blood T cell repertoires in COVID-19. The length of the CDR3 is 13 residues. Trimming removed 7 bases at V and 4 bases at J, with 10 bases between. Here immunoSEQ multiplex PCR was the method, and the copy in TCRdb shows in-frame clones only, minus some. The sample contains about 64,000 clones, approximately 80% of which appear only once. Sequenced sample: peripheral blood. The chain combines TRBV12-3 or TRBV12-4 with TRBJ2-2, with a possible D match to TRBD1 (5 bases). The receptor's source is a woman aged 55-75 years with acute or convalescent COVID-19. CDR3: CASIPTATGELFF. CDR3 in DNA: TGTGCCAGCATTCCGACAGCCACCGGGGAGCTGTTTTTT.